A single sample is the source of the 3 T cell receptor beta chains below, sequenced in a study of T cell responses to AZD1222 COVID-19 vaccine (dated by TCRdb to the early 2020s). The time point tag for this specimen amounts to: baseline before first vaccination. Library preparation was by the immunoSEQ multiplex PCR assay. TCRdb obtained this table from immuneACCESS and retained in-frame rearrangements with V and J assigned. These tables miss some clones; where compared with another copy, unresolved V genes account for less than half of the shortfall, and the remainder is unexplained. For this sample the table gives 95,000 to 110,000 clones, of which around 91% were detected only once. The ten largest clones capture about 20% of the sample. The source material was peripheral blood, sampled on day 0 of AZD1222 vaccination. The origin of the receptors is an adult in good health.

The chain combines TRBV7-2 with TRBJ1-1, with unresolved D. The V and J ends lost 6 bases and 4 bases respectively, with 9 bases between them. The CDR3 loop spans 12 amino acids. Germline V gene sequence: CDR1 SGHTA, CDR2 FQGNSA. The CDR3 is CASRDVFTEAFF. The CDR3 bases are TGTGCCAGCAGGGATGTTTTCACTGAAGCTTTCTTT. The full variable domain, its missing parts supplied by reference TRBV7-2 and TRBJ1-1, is GAGVSQSPSNKVTEKGKDVELRCDPISGHTALYWYRQSLGQGLEFLIYFQGNSAPDKSGLPSDRFSAERTGGSVSTLTIQRTQQEDSAVYLCASRDVFTEAFFGQGTRLTVV.

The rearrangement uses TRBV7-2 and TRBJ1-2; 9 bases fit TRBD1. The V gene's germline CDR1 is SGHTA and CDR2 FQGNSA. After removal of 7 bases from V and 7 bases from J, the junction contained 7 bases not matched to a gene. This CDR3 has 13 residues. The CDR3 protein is CASTGQGFTGYTF. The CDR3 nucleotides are TGTGCCAGCACCGGACAGGGGTTTACTGGCTACACCTTC.

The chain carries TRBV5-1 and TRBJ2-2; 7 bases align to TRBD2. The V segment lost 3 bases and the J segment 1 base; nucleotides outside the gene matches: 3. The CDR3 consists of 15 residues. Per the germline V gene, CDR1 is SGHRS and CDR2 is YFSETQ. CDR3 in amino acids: CASSYQRGNTGELFF. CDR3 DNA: TGCGCCAGCAGCTACCAGCGGGGGAACACCGGGGAGCTGTTTTTT.